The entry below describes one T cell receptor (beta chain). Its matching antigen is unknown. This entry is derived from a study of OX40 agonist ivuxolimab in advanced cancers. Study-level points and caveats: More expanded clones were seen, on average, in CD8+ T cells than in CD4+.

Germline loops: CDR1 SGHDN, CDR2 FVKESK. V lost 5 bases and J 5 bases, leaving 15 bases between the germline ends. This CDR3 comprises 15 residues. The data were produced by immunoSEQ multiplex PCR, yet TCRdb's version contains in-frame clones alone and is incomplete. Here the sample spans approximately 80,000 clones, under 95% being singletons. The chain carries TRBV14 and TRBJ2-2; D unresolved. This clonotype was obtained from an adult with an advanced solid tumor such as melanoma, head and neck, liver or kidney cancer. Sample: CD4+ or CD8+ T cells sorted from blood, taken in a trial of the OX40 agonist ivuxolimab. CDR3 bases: TGTGCCAGCAGCGAAACCCTCACCTCGACCGGGGAGCTGTTTTTT. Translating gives CASSETLTSTGELFF.